These T cell receptor beta chains were read from a single sample in a study of T cells in Graves' hyperthyroidism and ophthalmopathy. TCRdb independently ran MiXCR on the multiplex PCR reads; one entry per CDR3 protein. The sample has around 600,000 distinct CDR3 sequences; just under 45% are singletons. Sequencing input: peripheral blood or thyroid tissue (not recorded which). Receptors originate from an adult man with Graves' disease, either hyperthyroidism or ophthalmopathy (not recorded which). CDR3s include the opening cysteine and the closing phenylalanine or tryptophan. Fields, in order: D gene, clone size, J gene, V gene, CDR3 protein, CDR3 DNA. The D gene is left open where the match is weak. The size of a clone is reported for some rows only, either as once, few or many, or as a class for expanded clones.

NA NA TRBJ2-5 TRBV7-7 CASSNSASSPGETQYF TGTGCTAGCAGCAATAGCGCTTCTAGTCCGGGGGAGACCCAGTACTTC
NA many TRBJ1-4 TRBV10-3 CAISPRQNEKLFF TGTGCCATCAGTCCACGGCAGAATGAAAAACTGTTTTTT
TRBD2 NA TRBJ2-7 TRBV25-1 CACSATSAHSYEQYF TGTGCCTGCAGTGCTACTAGCGCCCACTCCTACGAGCAGTACTTC
NA many TRBJ1-2 TRBV7-9 CASSLAGQYYGYTF TGTGCCAGCAGCTTAGCCGGACAGTACTATGGCTACACCTTC
NA NA TRBJ1-1 TRBV28 CASSPFGGSMNTEAFF TGTGCCAGCAGTCCTTTCGGGGGCAGTATGAACACTGAAGCTTTCTTT
TRBD1 NA TRBJ2-5 TRBV12-3/TRBV12-4 CASRLQDRGRLYF TGTGCCAGCAGATTACAGGACAGGGGGCGACTGTACTTC
NA few TRBJ1-5 TRBV12-3/TRBV12-4 CASSQDTRNYQPQHF TGTGCCAGCAGCCAAGATACCCGGAATTATCAGCCCCAGCATTTT
NA NA TRBJ1-2 TRBV29-1 CSVEDGPYGYTF TGCAGCGTTGAAGATGGACCGTATGGCTACACCTTC
NA NA TRBJ1-2 TRBV15 CATSSRTGREGYTF TGTGCCACCAGCAGCCGTACAGGGCGGGAGGGCTACACCTTC
TRBD1 many TRBJ1-2 TRBV19 CASRPRQGPNYGYTF TGTGCCAGTAGACCACGACAGGGGCCCAACTATGGCTACACCTTC